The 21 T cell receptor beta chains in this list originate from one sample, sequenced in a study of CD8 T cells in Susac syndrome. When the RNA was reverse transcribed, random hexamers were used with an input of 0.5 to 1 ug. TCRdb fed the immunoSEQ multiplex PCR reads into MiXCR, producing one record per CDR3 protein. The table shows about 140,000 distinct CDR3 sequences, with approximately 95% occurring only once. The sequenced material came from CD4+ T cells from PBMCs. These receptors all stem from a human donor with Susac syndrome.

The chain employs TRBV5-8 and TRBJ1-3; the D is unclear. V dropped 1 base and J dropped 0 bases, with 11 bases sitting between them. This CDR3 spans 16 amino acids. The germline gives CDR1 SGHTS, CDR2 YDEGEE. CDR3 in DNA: TGTGCCAGCAGCTTGCGAATCGGAAGCTCTGGAAACACCATATATTTT. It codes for CASSLRIGSSGNTIYF.

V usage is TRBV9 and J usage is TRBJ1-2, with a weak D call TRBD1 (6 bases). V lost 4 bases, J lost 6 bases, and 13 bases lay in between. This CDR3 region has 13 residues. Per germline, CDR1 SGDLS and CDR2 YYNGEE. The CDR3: CASSRGGRDGYTF. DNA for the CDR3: TGTGCCAGCAGCCGGGGGGGCAGGGATGGCTACACCTTC.

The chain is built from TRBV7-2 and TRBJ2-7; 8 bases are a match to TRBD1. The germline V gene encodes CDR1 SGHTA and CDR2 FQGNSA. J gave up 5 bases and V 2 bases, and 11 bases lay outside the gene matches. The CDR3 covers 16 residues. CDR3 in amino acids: CASSLRLTQGADEQYF. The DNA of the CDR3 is TGTGCCAGCAGCTTAAGGTTGACTCAGGGGGCCGACGAGCAGTACTTC.

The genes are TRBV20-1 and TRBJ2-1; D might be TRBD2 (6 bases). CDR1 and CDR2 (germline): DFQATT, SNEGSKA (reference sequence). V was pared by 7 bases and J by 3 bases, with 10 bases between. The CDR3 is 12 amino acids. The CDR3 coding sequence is TGCAGTGTTTCGGAGGGCTACAATGAGCAGTTCTTC. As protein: CSVSEGYNEQFF.

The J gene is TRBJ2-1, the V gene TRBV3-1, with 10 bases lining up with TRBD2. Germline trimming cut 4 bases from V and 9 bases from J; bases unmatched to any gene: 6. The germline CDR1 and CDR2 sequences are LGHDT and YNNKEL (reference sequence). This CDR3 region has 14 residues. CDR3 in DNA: TGTGCCAGCAGCCGACTACTAGCGGGAACTGAGCAGTTCTTC. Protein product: CASSRLLAGTEQFF.

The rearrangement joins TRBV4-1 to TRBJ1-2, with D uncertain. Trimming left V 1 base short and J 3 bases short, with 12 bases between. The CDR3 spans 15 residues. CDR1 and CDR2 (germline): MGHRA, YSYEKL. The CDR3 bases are TGCGCCAGCAGCCAAGGGCCGTTACCCGACTATGGCTACACCTTC. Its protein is CASSQGPLPDYGYTF.

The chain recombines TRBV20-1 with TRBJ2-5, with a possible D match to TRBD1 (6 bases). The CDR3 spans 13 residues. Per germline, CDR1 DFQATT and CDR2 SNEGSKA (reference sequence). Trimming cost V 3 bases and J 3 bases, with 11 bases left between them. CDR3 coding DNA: TGCAGTGCTAGTCGGACAGCTAAAGAGACCCAGTACTTC. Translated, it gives CSASRTAKETQYF.

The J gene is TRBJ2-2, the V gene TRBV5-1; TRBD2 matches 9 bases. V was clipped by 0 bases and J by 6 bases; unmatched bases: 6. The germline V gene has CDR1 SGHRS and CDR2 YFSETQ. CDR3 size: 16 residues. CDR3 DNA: TGCGCCAGCAGCTTGGATCGCGGGAGGGCCGCCGGGGAGCTGTTTTTT. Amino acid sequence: CASSLDRGRAAGELFF. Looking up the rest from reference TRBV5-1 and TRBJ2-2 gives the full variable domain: KAGVTQTPRYLIKTRGQQVTLSCSPISGHRSVSWYQQTPGQGLQFLFEYFSETQRNKGNFPGRFSGRQFSNSRSEMNVSTLELGDSALYLCASSLDRGRAAGELFFGEGSRLTVL.

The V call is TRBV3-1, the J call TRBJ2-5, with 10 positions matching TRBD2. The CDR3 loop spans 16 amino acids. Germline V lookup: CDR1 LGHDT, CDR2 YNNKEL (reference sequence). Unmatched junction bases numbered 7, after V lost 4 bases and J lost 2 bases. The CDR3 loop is CASSLGGAGGQETQYF. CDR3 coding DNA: TGTGCCAGCAGCCTGGGGGGAGCGGGAGGGCAAGAGACCCAGTACTTC.

CDR3: CAWSVQLGYEQYF. The CDR3 bases are TGTGCCTGGAGTGTTCAGTTGGGCTACGAGCAGTACTTC. The gene calls are TRBV30 and TRBJ2-7; D is uncertain. CDR1 is GTSNPN, CDR2 SVGIG, per germline (reference sequence). CDR3 size: 13 residues. V lost 0 bases to trimming and J lost 3 bases, with 9 bases between them.

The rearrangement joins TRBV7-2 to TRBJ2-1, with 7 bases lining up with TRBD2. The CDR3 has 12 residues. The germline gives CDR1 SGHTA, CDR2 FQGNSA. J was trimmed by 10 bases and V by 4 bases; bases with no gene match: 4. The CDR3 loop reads CASSSRLAEQFF. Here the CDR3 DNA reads TGTGCCAGCAGCTCGAGACTAGCAGAGCAGTTCTTC.

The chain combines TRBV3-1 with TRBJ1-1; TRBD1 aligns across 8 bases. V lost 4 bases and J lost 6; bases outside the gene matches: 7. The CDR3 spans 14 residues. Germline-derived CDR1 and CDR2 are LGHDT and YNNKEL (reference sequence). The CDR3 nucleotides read TGTGCCAGCAGCCGAACCATGGGACAGGCTGAAGCTTTCTTT. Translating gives CASSRTMGQAEAFF.

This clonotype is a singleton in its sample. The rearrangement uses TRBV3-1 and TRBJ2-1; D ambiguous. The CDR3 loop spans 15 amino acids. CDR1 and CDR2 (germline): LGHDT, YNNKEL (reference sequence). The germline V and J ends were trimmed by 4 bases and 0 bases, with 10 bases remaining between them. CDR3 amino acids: CASSPVISSYNEQFF. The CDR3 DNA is TGTGCCAGCAGCCCGGTCATAAGCTCCTACAATGAGCAGTTCTTC.

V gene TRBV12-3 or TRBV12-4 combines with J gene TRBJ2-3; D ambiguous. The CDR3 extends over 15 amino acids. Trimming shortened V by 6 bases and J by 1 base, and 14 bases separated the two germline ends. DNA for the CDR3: TGTGCCAGCAGCTCAACTCGAGCTGGCACAGATACGCAGTATTTT. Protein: CASSSTRAGTDTQYF.

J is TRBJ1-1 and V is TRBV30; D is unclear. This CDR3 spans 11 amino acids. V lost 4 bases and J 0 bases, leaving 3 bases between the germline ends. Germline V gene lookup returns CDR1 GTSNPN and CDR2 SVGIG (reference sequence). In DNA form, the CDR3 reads TGTGCCTGGAATATGAACACTGAAGCTTTCTTT. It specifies CAWNMNTEAFF.

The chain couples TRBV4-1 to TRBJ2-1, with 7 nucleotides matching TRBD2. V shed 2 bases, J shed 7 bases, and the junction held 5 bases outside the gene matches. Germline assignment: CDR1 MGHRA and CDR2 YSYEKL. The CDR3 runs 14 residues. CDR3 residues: CASSQPTSINEQFF. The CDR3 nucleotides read TGCGCCAGCAGCCAACCGACTAGCATTAATGAGCAGTTCTTC.

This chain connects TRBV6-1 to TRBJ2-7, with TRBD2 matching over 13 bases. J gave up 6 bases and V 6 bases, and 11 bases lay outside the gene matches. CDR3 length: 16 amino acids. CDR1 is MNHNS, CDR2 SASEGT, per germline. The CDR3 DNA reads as TGTGCCAGCAGCCCCGGGACTAGCGGGACCCCCCTCGAGCAGTACTTC. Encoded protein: CASSPGTSGTPLEQYF.

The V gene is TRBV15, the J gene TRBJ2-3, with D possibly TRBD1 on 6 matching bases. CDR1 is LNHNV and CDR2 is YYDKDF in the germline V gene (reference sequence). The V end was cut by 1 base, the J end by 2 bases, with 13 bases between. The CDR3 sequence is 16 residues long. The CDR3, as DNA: TGTGCCACCAGCAGAGTTACAGGGTATAACACAGATACGCAGTATTTT. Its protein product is CATSRVTGYNTDTQYF.

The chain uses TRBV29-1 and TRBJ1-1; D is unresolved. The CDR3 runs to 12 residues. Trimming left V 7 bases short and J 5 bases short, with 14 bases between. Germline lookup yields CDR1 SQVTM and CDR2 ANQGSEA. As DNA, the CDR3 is TGCAGCGGGGAGAGATGGGCGACTGAAGCTTTCTTT. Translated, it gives CSGERWATEAFF.

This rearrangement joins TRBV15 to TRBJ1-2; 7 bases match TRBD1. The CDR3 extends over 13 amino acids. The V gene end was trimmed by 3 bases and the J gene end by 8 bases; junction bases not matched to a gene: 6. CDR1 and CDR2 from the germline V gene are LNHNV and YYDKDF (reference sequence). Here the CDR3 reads CATSRETGSGYTF. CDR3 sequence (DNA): TGTGCCACCAGCAGGGAGACAGGGTCCGGCTACACCTTC. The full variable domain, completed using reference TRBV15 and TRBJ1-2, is DAMVIQNPRYQVTQFGKPVTLSCSQTLNHNVMYWYQQKSSQAPKLLFHYYDKDFNNEADTPDNFQSRRPNTSFCFLDIRSPGLGDTAMYLCATSRETGSGYTFGSGTRLTVV.

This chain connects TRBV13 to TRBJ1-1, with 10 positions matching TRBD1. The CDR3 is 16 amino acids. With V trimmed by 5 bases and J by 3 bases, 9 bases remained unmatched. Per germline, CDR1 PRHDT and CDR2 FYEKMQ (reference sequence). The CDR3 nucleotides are TGTGCCAGCAGCCCCGGGACAGGGGATCTGTACACTGAAGCTTTCTTT. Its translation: CASSPGTGDLYTEAFF.